The 17 T cell receptor beta chains given below trace back to one sample, sequenced in a study of early T cells in non-severe SARS-CoV-2 infection. TCRdb reprocessed the 5' RACE reads via MiXCR and lists one record per CDR3 protein. The sample lists some 80,000 distinct CDR3 sequences; approximately 15% were seen once. The specimen sequenced was whole blood. These receptors all stem from an adult who was a healthcare worker with PCR-confirmed SARS-CoV-2 infection or an uninfected control (not recorded which).

Ten or more counts support this clonotype. This chain links TRBV5-1 with TRBJ2-5; D remains unclear. Looked up from germline, CDR1 is SGHRS and CDR2 is YFSETQ. The CDR3 spans 16 residues. V was shortened by 0 bases and J by 5 bases, with 17 bases between the two germline ends. CDR3 nucleotide sequence: TGCGCCAGCAGCTTGGACGGCGCCAGACCGTGGGAGACCCAGTACTTC. Protein: CASSLDGARPWETQYF.

Many counts were recorded for this clonotype. V usage is TRBV7-8 and J usage is TRBJ1-4, with TRBD1 as a possible D gene (5 bases). In germline, CDR1 is SGHVS, CDR2 FQNEAQ. CDR3 length equals 17 residues. V was clipped by 4 bases and J by 2 bases, with 17 bases between them. The CDR3 DNA reads TGTGCCAGCAGCTCTTATCGGCTAGGGGCCACTAATGAAAAACTGTTTTTT. Translating it yields CASSSYRLGATNEKLFF.

The table lists this clonotype with many counts. The V and J genes are TRBV3-1 and TRBJ2-2; D possibly corresponds to TRBD1 (9 bases). This CDR3 region has 20 residues. V was trimmed by 4 bases and J by 8 bases, leaving 32 bases between them. CDR1 is LGHDT and CDR2 is YNNKEL in the germline V gene (reference sequence). This CDR3 is CASSLLGQGPFSGDPGELFF. DNA for the CDR3: TGTGCCAGCAGCCTGCTAGGACAGGGGCCATTTAGCGGGGACCCTGGGGAGCTGTTTTTT.

This clonotype was detected many times. The rearrangement joins TRBV6-1 to TRBJ1-5; TRBD1 is a possible D gene (6 bases). Germline V lookup: CDR1 MNHNS, CDR2 SASEGT. CDR3 length: 16 amino acids. Trimming stripped 1 base from V and 2 bases from J, with 12 bases between. The CDR3 is CASSEGRGRGNQPQHF. The DNA of the CDR3 is TGTGCCAGCAGTGAAGGCAGGGGAAGGGGCAATCAGCCCCAGCATTTT.

The genes are TRBV7-8 and TRBJ2-5; D unresolved. Per germline, CDR1 SGHVS and CDR2 FQNEAQ. Trimming took 3 bases from V and 4 from J, leaving 18 bases between them. CDR3 size: 16 residues. CDR3 loop: CASSFLEASPSETQYF. Here the CDR3 DNA reads TGTGCCAGCAGCTTTCTAGAGGCGTCGCCCTCAGAGACCCAGTACTTC.

J is TRBJ2-6 and V is TRBV5-5; tentatively, D is TRBD1 (5 bases). V lost 1 base and J lost 1, with 15 bases in between. Germline V gene sequence: CDR1 SGHKS, CDR2 YYEKEE (reference sequence). CDR3 size: 18 residues. This chain's CDR3 is CASSLLGRVYSGANVLTF. The DNA for the CDR3 is TGTGCCAGCAGCTTGCTAGGCAGGGTGTATTCTGGGGCCAACGTCCTGACTTTC. Based on the CDR3 plus reference TRBV5-5 and TRBJ2-6, the full variable domain is DAGVTQSPTHLIKTRGQQVTLRCSPISGHKSVSWYQQVLGQGPQFIFQYYEKEERGRGNFPDRFSARQFPNYSSELNVNALLLGDSALYLCASSLLGRVYSGANVLTFGAGSRLTVL.

The CDR3 spells CASSSGQAGYNEQFF. The DNA of the CDR3 is TGTGCCAGCAGTTCCGGACAGGCCGGGTACAATGAGCAGTTCTTC. The V gene is TRBV6-2 or TRBV6-3, the J gene TRBJ2-1; 7 bases fit TRBD1. The CDR3 contains 15 residues. Germline CDR1 is MNHEY and CDR2 is SVGEGT. V was clipped by 4 bases and J by 4 bases; unmatched bases: 7.

The chain links TRBV2 to TRBJ2-4; D uncertain. Trimming removed 0 bases from V and 7 bases from J, with 7 bases in between. CDR1 and CDR2 from the germline V gene are SNHLY and FYNNEI. The CDR3 is made up of 13 amino acids. CDR3 protein: CASSEAATNIQYF. The CDR3 bases are TGTGCCAGCAGTGAAGCGGCAACGAACATTCAGTACTTC.

The chain employs TRBV20-1 and TRBJ1-1; D ambiguous. This CDR3 comprises 16 residues. Germline CDR1 DFQATT, CDR2 SNEGSKA (reference sequence). V was pared by 3 bases and J by 3 bases, with 20 bases between. CDR3 amino acids: CSASRSGRVLDTEAFF. CDR3 DNA: TGCAGTGCTAGCCGAAGTGGGAGGGTATTGGACACTGAAGCTTTCTTT.

This clonotype was counted at least ten times. J is TRBJ2-3 and V is TRBV7-8; the D is unclear. The CDR3 extends over 15 amino acids. CDR1 and CDR2 from the germline V gene are SGHVS and FQNEAQ. The germline V and J ends were trimmed by 3 bases and 3 bases, with 13 bases remaining between them. The CDR3 DNA follows: TGTGCCAGCAGCTTGACACCGATCTCTACAGATACGCAGTATTTT. Protein sequence: CASSLTPISTDTQYF.

This clonotype came up many times. Written as DNA, the CDR3 is TGTGCCAGCAGGGAGGGGACAGGGGTGTCCTACGAGCAGTACTTC. This translates into CASREGTGVSYEQYF. The J gene is TRBJ2-7, the V gene TRBV7-8; TRBD1 matches at 10 bases. CDR1 is SGHVS and CDR2 is FQNEAQ in the germline V gene. Trimming cost V 6 bases and J 1 base; bases outside gene matches: 6. This CDR3 is built from 15 residues.

This clonotype was found many times. The J gene is TRBJ2-5, the V gene TRBV6-2 or TRBV6-3; 8 nucleotides line up with TRBD1. Germline loops: CDR1 MNHEY, CDR2 SVGEGT. The CDR3 length is 17 residues. The junction had 10 bases not matched to a gene; V was cut back by 2 bases and J by 2 bases. CDR3 sequence (DNA): TGTGCCAGCAGTTACCGGGACAGGCTTCTCGGTCAAGAGACCCAGTACTTC. It specifies CASSYRDRLLGQETQYF.

At least ten counts were recorded for this clonotype. The chain employs TRBV7-9 and TRBJ2-5; either TRBD1 or TRBD2 may supply D (6 bases each). The length of the CDR3 is 13 residues. V dropped 5 bases and J dropped 4 bases, with 11 bases sitting between them. Germline V CDR1 and CDR2: SEHNR, FQNEAQ (reference sequence). The CDR3 spells CASSPGGGETQYF. The CDR3 coding sequence is TGTGCCAGCAGCCCAGGAGGGGGAGAGACCCAGTACTTC.

The J gene is TRBJ2-1, the V gene TRBV11-3; a possible D gene is TRBD1 (5 bases). Germline values: CDR1 SGHNT, CDR2 YENEEA. The CDR3 has 14 amino acids. V lost 5 bases, J lost 8 bases, and 16 bases lay in between. In DNA, the CDR3 is TGTGCCAGCAGCATCTACTCAGGGAACGATGAGCAGTTCTTC. Translation gives CASSIYSGNDEQFF. Based on the CDR3 plus reference TRBV11-3 and TRBJ2-1, the full variable domain is EAGVVQSPRYKIIEKKQPVAFWCNPISGHNTLYWYLQNLGQGPELLIRYENEEAVDDSQLPKDRFSAERLKGVDSTLKIQPAELGDSAVYLCASSIYSGNDEQFFGPGTRLTVL.

In its sample, this clonotype was seen many times. This chain uses TRBV20-1 with TRBJ1-5; D possibly corresponds to TRBD1 (5 bases). This CDR3 has 15 residues. Trimming removed 2 bases at V and 4 bases at J, with 15 bases between. Germline V gene lookup returns CDR1 DFQATT and CDR2 SNEGSKA (reference sequence). CDR3: CSARKAGFGNQPQHF. The CDR3, as DNA: TGCAGTGCTAGAAAGGCAGGGTTTGGGAATCAGCCCCAGCATTTT.

This clonotype has only a few counts. CDR3 protein: CASSPGWTTNEKLFF. DNA of the CDR3: TGCGCCAGCAGTCCAGGGTGGACGACTAATGAAAAACTGTTTTTT. The chain has TRBV5-1 and TRBJ1-4, with a tentative D call TRBD1 (5 bases). The germline V gene has CDR1 SGHRS and CDR2 YFSETQ. This CDR3 comprises 15 residues. Trimming shortened V by 5 bases and J by 2 bases, and 13 bases separated the two germline ends.

The chain carries TRBV6-6 and TRBJ2-2; possibly TRBD1 for D (7 bases). The V end was cut by 2 bases, the J end by 0 bases, with 16 bases between. This CDR3 has 18 amino acids. Germline V gene sequence: CDR1 MNHNY, CDR2 SVGAGI (reference sequence). CDR3 protein: CASSYQGPRGANTGELFF. The CDR3 DNA reads TGTGCCAGCAGTTACCAAGGTCCCAGGGGGGCGAACACCGGGGAGCTGTTTTTT.